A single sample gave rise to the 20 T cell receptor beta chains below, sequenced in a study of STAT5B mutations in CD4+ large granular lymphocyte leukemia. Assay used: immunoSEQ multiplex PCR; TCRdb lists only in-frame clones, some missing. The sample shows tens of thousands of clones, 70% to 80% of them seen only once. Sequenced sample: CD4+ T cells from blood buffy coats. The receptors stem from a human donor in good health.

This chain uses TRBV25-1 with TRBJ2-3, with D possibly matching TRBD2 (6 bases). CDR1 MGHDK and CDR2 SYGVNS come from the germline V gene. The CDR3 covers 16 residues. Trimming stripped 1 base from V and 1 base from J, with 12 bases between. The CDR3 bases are TGTGCCAGCAGTGAATTCGGGGGTCATGGCACAGATACGCAGTATTTT. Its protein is CASSEFGGHGTDTQYF.

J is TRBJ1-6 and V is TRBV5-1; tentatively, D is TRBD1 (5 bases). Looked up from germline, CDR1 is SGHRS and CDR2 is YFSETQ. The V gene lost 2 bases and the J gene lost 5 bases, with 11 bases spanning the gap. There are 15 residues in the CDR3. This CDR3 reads CASSFQGQNNSPLHF. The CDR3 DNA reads TGCGCCAGCAGCTTCCAGGGCCAGAATAATTCACCCCTCCACTTT.

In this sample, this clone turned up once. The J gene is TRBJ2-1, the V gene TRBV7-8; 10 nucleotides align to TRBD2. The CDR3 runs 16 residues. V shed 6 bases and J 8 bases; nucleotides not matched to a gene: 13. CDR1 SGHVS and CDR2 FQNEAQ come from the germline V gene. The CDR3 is CASRGLAGGQQHEQFF. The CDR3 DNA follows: TGTGCCAGCAGGGGTTTAGCGGGAGGACAACAACATGAGCAGTTCTTC. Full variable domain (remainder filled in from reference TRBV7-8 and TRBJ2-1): GAGVSQSPRYKVAKRGQDVALRCDPISGHVSLFWYQQALGQGPEFLTYFQNEAQLDKSGLPSDRFFAERPEGSVSTLKIQRTQQEDSAVYLCASRGLAGGQQHEQFFGPGTRLTVL.

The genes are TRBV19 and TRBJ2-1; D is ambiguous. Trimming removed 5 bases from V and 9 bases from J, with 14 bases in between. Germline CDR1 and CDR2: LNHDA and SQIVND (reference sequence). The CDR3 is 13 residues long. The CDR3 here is CASSPLLYREQFF. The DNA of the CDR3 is TGTGCCAGTAGTCCCCTCTTATATCGTGAGCAGTTCTTC.

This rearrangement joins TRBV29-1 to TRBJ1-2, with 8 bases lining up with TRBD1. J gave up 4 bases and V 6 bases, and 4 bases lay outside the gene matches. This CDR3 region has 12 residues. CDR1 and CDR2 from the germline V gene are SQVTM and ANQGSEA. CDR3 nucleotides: TGCAGCGTCGGACAGGGTGGCTATGGCTACACCTTC. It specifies CSVGQGGYGYTF.

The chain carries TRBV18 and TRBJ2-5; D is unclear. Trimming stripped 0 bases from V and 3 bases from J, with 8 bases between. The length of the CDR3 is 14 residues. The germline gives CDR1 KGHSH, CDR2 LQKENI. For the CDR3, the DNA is TGTGCCAGCTCACCACCGGCAGAGGAAGAGACCCAGTACTTC. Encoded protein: CASSPPAEEETQYF.

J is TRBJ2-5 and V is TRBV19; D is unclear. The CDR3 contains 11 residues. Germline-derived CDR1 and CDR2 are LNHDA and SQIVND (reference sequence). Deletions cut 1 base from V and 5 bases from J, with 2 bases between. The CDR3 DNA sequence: TGTGCCAGTAGTATAGCGGAGACCCAGTACTTC. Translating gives CASSIAETQYF. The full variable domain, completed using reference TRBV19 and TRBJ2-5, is DGGITQSPKYLFRKEGQNVTLSCEQNLNHDAMYWYRQDPGQGLRLIYYSQIVNDFQKGDIAEGYSVSREKKESFPLTVTSAQKNPTAFYLCASSIAETQYFGPGTRLLVL.

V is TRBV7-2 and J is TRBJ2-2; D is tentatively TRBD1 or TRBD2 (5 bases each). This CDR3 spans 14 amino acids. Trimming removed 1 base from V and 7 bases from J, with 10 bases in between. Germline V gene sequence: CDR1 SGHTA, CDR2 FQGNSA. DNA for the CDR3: TGTGCCAGCAGCTTAGTTGGGGACGGCGGGGAGCTGTTTTTT. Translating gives CASSLVGDGGELFF.

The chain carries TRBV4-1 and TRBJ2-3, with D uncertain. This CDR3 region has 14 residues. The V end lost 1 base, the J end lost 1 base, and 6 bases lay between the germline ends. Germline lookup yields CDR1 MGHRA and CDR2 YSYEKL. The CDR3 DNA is TGCGCCAGCAGCCAAGCCGGGCGCACAGATACGCAGTATTTT. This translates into CASSQAGRTDTQYF.

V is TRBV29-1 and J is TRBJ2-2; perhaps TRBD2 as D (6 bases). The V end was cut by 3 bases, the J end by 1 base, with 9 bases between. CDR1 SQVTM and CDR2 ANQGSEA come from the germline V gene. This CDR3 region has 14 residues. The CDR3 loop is CSVEGAGNTGELFF. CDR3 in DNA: TGCAGCGTTGAGGGAGCGGGGAACACCGGGGAGCTGTTTTTT.

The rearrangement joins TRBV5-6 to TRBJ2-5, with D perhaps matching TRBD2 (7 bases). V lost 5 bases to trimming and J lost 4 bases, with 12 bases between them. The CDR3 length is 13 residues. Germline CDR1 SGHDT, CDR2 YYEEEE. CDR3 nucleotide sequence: TGTGCCAGCAGTCGGGGGGCAGGAGAGACCCAGTACTTC. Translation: CASSRGAGETQYF.

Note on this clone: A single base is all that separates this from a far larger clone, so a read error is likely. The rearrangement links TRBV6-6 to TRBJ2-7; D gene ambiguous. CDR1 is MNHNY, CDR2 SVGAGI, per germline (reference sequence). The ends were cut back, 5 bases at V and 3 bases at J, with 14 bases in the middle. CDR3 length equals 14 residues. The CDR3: CASSGGSKRYEQYF. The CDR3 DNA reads TGTGCCAGCAGTGGTGGCTCCAAGCGCTACGAGCAGTACTTC.

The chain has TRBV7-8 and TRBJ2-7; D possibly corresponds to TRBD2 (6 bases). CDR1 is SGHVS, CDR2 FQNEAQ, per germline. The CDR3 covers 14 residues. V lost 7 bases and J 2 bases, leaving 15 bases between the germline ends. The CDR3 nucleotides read TGTGCCAGCACGTCGCCTGGGGGGACCTACGAGCAGTACTTC. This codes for CASTSPGGTYEQYF.

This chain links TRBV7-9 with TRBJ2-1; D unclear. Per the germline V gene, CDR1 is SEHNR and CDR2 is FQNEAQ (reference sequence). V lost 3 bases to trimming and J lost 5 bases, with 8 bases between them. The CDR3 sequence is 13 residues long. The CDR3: CASSFPVDNEQFF. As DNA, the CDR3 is TGTGCCAGCAGCTTCCCGGTGGACAATGAGCAGTTCTTC.

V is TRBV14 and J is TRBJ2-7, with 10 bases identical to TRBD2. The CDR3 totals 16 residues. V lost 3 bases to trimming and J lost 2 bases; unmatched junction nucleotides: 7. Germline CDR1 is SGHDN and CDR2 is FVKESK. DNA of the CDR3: TGTGCCAGCAGCCATAGCGGGGGGACACCGACCTACGAGCAGTACTTC. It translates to CASSHSGGTPTYEQYF.

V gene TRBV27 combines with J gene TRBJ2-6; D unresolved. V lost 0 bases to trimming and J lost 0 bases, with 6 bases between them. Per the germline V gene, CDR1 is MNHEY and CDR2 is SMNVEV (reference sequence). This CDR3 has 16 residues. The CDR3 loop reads CASSLSGRSGANVLTF. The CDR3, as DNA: TGTGCCAGCAGTTTATCAGGACGCTCTGGGGCCAACGTCCTGACTTTC. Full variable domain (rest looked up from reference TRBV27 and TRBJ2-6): EAQVTQNPRYLITVTGKKLTVTCSQNMNHEYMSWYRQDPGLGLRQIYYSMNVEVTDKGDVPEGYKVSRKEKRNFPLILESPSPNQTSLYFCASSLSGRSGANVLTFGAGSRLTVL.

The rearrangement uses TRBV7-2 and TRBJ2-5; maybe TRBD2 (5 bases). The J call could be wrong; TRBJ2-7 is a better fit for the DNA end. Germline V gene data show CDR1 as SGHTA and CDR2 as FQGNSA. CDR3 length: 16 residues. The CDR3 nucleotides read TGTGCCAGCAGCTTAACGGGGTCAGGCAACTCCTACGAGCAGTACTTC. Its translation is CASSLTGSGNSYEQYF.

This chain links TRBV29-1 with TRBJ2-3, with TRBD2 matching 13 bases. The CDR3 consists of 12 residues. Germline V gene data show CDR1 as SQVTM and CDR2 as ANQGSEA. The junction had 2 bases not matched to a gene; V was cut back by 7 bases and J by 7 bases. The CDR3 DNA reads TGCAGCGGGACTAGCGGGAGTTATACGCAGTATTTT. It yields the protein CSGTSGSYTQYF.

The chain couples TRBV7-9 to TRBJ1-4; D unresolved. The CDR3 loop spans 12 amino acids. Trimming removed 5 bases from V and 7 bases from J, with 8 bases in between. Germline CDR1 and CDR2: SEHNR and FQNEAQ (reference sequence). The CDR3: CASSPRAEKLFF. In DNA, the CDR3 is TGTGCCAGCAGCCCCCGTGCTGAAAAACTGTTTTTT.

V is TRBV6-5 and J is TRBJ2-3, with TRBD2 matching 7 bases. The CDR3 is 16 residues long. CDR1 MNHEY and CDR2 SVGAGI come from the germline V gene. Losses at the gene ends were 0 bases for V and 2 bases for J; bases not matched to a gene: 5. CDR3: CASSYSGAGTTDTQYF. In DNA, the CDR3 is TGTGCCAGCAGTTACTCGGGAGCGGGGACCACAGATACGCAGTATTTT.